The subject of this entry is one TCR beta chain. Its antigen remains unknown. The data were taken from a study of long-term antiretroviral therapy in people with HIV. Study-level results: Clonotypes expanded prior to ART showed repertoire dominance at all sampled time points.

There were no participants with HIV treated outside the United States. Sequencing relied on immunoSEQ assay v3.0, run at survey level. The table came from immunoSEQ multiplex PCR; TCRdb's copy has only in-frame clones and leaves some out. This sample has 12,000 to 15,000 clones, with roughly 86% found just once. Germline assignment: CDR1 MGHRA and CDR2 YSYEKL. The CDR3 covers 18 residues. V was clipped by 0 bases and J by 0 bases, with 12 bases between them. The genes are TRBV4-1 and TRBJ1-6; D uncertain. The sequence was collected from a man aged 40-55 years with HIV. The sample in question was unsorted PBMCs, obtained 6.2 years after starting antiretroviral therapy. CDR3 sequence: CASSQDNTVGSYNSPLHF. Here the CDR3 DNA reads TGCGCCAGCAGCCAAGATAACACAGTTGGCTCCTATAATTCACCCCTCCACTTT.